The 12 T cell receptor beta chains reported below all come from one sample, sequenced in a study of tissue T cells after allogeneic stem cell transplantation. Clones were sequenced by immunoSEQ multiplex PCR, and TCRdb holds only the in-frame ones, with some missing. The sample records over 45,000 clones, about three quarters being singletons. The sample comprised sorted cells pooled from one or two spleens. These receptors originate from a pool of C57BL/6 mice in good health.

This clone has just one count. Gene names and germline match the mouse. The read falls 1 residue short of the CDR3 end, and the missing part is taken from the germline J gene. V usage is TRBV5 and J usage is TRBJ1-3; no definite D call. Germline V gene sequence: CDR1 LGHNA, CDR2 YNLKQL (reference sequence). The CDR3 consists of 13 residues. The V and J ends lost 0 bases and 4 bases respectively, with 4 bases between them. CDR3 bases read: TGTGCCAGCAGCCAAGAACAGGGAAATACGCTCTAT. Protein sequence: CASSQEQGNTLY. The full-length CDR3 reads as CASSQEQGNTLYF.

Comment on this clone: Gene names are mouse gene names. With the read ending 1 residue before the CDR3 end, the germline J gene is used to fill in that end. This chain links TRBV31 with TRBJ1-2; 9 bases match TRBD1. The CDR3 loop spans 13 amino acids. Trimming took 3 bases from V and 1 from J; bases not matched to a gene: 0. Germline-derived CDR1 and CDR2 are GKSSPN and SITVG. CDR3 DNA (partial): TGTGCCTGGAGGGACAGGGGAAACTCCGACTACACC. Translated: CAWRDRGNSDYT. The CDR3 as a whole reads CAWRDRGNSDYTF. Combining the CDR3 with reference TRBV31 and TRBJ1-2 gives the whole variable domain AQTIHQWPVAEIKAVGSPLSLGCTIKGKSSPNLYWYWQATGGTLQQLFYSITVGQVESVVQLNLSASRPKDDQFILSTEKLLLSHSGFYLCAWRDRGNSDYTFGSGTRLLVI.

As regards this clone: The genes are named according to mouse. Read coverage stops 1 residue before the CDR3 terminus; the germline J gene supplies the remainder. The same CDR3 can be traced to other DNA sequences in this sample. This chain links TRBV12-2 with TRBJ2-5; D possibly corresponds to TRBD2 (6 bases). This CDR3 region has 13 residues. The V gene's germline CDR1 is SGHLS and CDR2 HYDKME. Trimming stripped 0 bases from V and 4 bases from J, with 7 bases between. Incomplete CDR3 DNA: TGTGCCAGCTCTCTCGCTGGGGAAGACACCCAGTAC. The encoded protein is CASSLAGEDTQY. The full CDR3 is CASSLAGEDTQYF. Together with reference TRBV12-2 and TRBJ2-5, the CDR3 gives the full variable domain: NSGVVQSPRYIIKGKGERSILKCIPISGHLSVAWYQQTQGQELKFFIQHYDKMERDKGNLPSRFSVQQFDDYHSEMNMSALELEDSAVYFCASSLAGEDTQYFGPGTRLLVL.

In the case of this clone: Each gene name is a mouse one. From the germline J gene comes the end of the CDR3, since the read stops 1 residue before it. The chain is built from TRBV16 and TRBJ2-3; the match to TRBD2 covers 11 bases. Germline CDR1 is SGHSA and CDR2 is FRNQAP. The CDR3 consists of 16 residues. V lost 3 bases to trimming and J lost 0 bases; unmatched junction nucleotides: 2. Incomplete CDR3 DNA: TGTGCAAGCAGCTTGGGACTGGGGGTTAGTGCAGAAACGCTGTAT. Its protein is CASSLGLGVSAETLY. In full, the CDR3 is CASSLGLGVSAETLYF.

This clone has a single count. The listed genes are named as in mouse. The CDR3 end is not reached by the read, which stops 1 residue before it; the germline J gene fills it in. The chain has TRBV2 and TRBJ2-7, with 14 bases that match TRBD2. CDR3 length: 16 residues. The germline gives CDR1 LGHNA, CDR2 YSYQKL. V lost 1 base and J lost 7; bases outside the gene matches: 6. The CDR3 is CASSQARDWGGGEQYF. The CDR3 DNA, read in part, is TGTGCCAGCAGCCAAGCCCGGGACTGGGGGGGCGGGGAACAGTAC.

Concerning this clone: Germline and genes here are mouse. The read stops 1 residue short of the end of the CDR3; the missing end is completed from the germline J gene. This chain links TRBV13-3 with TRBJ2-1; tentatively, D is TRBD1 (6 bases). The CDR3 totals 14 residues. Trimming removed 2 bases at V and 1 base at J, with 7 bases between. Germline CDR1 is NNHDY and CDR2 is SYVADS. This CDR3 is CASSDRGNYAEQFF. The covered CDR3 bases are TGTGCCAGCAGTGACAGGGGCAACTATGCTGAGCAGTTC.

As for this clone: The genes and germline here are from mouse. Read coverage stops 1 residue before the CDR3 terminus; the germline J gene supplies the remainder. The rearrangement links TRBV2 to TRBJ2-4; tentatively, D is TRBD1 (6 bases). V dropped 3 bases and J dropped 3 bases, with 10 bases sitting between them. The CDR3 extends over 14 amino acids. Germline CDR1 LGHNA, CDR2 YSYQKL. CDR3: CASSHRGGQNTLYF. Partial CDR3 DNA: TGTGCCAGCAGCCACAGGGGTGGCCAAAACACCTTGTAC.

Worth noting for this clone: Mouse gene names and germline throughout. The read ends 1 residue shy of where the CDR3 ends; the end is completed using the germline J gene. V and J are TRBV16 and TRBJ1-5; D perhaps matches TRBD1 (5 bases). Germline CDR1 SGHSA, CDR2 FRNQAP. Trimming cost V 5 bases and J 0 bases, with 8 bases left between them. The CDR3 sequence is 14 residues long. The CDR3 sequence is CASSLTDNNQAPLF. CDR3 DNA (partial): TGTGCAAGCAGCCTGACAGATAACAACCAGGCTCCGCTT.

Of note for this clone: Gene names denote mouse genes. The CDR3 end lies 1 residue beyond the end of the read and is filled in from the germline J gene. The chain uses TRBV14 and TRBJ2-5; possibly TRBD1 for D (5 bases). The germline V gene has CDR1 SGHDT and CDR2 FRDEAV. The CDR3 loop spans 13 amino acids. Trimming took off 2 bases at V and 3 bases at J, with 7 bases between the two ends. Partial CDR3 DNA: TGTGCCAGCAGTTTTGACAGACAAGACACCCAGTAC. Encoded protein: CASSFDRQDTQY. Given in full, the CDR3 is CASSFDRQDTQYF.

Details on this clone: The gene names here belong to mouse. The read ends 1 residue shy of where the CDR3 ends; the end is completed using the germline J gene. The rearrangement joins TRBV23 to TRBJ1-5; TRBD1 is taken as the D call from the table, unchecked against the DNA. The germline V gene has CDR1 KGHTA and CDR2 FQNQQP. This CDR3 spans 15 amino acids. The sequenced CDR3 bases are TGCTCCAGCAGTCAATGGGGACAGAACAACCAGGCTCCGCTT. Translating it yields CSSSQWGQNNQAPL. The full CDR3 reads CSSSQWGQNNQAPLF.

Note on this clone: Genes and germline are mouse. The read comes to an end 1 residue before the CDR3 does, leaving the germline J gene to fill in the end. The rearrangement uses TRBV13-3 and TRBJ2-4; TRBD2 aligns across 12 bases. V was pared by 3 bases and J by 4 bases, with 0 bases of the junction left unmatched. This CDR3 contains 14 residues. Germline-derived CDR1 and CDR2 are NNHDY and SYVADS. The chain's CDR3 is CASSGDWGENTLYF. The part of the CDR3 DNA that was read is TGTGCCAGCAGTGGGGACTGGGGGGAAAACACCTTGTAC.

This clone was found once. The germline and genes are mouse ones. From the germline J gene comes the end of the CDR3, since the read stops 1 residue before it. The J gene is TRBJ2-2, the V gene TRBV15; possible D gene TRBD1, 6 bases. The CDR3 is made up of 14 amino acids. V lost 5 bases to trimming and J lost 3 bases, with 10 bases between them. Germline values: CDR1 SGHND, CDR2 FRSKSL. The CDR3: CASSPGVYTGQLYF. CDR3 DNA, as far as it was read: TGTGCCAGCAGTCCAGGGGTGTACACCGGGCAGCTCTAC. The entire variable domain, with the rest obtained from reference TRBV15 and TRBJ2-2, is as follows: DAGVTQTPRHEVAEKGQTIILKCEPVSGHNDLFWYRQTKIQGLELLSYFRSKSLMEDGGAFKDRFKAEMLNSSFSTLKIQPTEPKDSAVYLCASSPGVYTGQLYFGEGSKLTVL.